The 18 T cell receptor beta chains in this list originate from one sample, sequenced in a study of T-cell reconstitution after alpha-beta-depleted transplantation in children. Molecular barcoding with unique molecular identifiers was used for the TCRbeta library. Each CDR3 protein is one row after TCRdb ran MiXCR on the PCR reads. The data show 500,000 to 750,000 distinct CDR3 sequences, 27% seen once. The sample consisted of PBMCs, taken before TCRalphabeta/CD19-depleted stem cell transplant. All receptors come from a boy under three years old with Wiskott-Aldrich syndrome, due to receive a stem cell transplant.

This clonotype showed up just a few times. The J gene is TRBJ2-2, the V gene TRBV12-3 or TRBV12-4, with D possibly matching TRBD1 (5 bases). This CDR3 is 13 amino acids long. V was clipped by 5 bases and J by 7 bases, with 11 bases between them. The CDR3 sequence: CASSLGLHGELFF. In DNA form, the CDR3 reads TGTGCCAGCAGTCTGGGGCTACACGGGGAGCTGTTTTTT.

The chain employs TRBV7-3 and TRBJ2-6, with D possibly being TRBD1 (6 bases). Between the trimmed V and J ends, which lost 5 bases and 0 bases, there was a span of 11 bases. The CDR3 loop spans 16 amino acids. Germline-derived CDR1 and CDR2 are SGHTA and FQGTGA. The CDR3 DNA sequence: TGTGCCAGCAGCCGGGACACATCCTCTGGGGCCAACGTCCTGACTTTC. Residues: CASSRDTSSGANVLTF. The full variable domain, completed using reference TRBV7-3 and TRBJ2-6, is GAGVSQTPSNKVTEKGKYVELRCDPISGHTALYWYRQSLGQGPEFLIYFQGTGAADDSGLPNDRFFAVRPEGSVSTLKIQRTERGDSAVYLCASSRDTSSGANVLTFGAGSRLTVL.

This clonotype was detected only a few times. The J gene is TRBJ2-5, the V gene TRBV19; no firm D call. This CDR3 is built from 13 residues. Germline CDR1 reads LNHDA; CDR2 reads SQIVND (reference sequence). Trimming shortened V by 4 bases and J by 5 bases, and 11 bases separated the two germline ends. This chain's CDR3 is CASSTSIWETQYF. CDR3 nucleotides: TGTGCCAGTAGTACCTCTATTTGGGAGACCCAGTACTTC.

The CDR3 nucleotides are TGTGCCACCAGTGATCCTCCGGGACTAGCGGGAGGGACAGATACGCAGTATTTT. Its protein product is CATSDPPGLAGGTDTQYF. The J gene is TRBJ2-3, the V gene TRBV24-1, with 16 nucleotides matching TRBD2. V lost 3 bases, J lost 3 bases, and 5 bases stayed unmatched. CDR3 length: 18 amino acids. The germline gives CDR1 KGHDR, CDR2 SFDVKD.

In its sample, this clonotype was seen a few times. This chain joins TRBV5-1 and TRBJ2-1; no clear D. The CDR3 loop spans 21 amino acids. CDR1 and CDR2 from the germline V gene are SGHRS and YFSETQ. V dropped 2 bases and J dropped 0 bases, with 27 bases sitting between them. As DNA, the CDR3 is TGCGCCAGCAGCTTAAAGTTATCTTTGGGTCCTGTCCTGAGCTCCTACAATGAGCAGTTCTTC. Protein product: CASSLKLSLGPVLSSYNEQFF.

This clonotype was seen a few times. The V and J genes are TRBV27 and TRBJ1-5; D is undetermined. V gave up 5 bases and J gave up 5 bases, with 10 bases separating them. This CDR3 contains 13 residues. The V gene's germline CDR1 is MNHEY and CDR2 SMNVEV (reference sequence). The CDR3 reads CASSTMRDQPQHF. The CDR3 coding sequence is TGTGCCAGCAGTACAATGCGAGATCAGCCCCAGCATTTT.

This clonotype came up a few times. The chain joins TRBV28 to TRBJ1-2; D gene unclear. Germline V gives CDR1 MDHEN, CDR2 SYDVKM. The CDR3 contains 12 residues. V gave up 5 bases and J gave up 4 bases, with 8 bases separating them. The CDR3 here is CASSAGGYGYTF. The CDR3 DNA reads as TGTGCCAGCAGTGCCGGAGGCTATGGCTACACCTTC.

The chain carries TRBV7-6 and TRBJ2-1, with D perhaps matching TRBD1 (7 bases). The CDR3 has 17 amino acids. The V gene's germline CDR1 is SGHVS and CDR2 FNYEAQ. Trimming took 0 bases from V and 3 from J, leaving 15 bases between them. The DNA of the CDR3 is TGTGCCAGCAGCTTAGCGGTAGGAGGGGGCCACTACAATGAGCAGTTCTTC. Translation: CASSLAVGGGHYNEQFF. Looking up the rest from reference TRBV7-6 and TRBJ2-1 gives the full variable domain: GAGVSQSPRYKVTKRGQDVALRCDPISGHVSLYWYRQALGQGPEFLTYFNYEAQQDKSGLPNDRFSAERPEGSISTLTIQRTEQRDSAMYRCASSLAVGGGHYNEQFFGPGTRLTVL.

The chain is built from TRBV5-1 and TRBJ2-5; D possibly corresponds to TRBD1 (6 bases). Germline V lookup: CDR1 SGHRS, CDR2 YFSETQ. The germline V and J ends were trimmed by 1 base and 3 bases, with 13 bases remaining between them. The CDR3 consists of 15 residues. CDR3 sequence (DNA): TGCGCCAGCAGCTTGTCGAGGGGGAAGGAAGAGACCCAGTACTTC. It codes for CASSLSRGKEETQYF.

There are a few counts of this clonotype. The chain combines TRBV4-1 with TRBJ1-3, with D unclear. Trimming removed 5 bases from V and 3 bases from J, with 11 bases in between. CDR3 size: 14 residues. Germline CDR1 reads MGHRA; CDR2 reads YSYEKL. As DNA, the CDR3 is TGCGCCAGCAGCGGTACCTTGGTTGGAAACACCATATATTTT. This translates into CASSGTLVGNTIYF.

Comment on this clonotype: Sequence at one end of the junction differs from germline and may be a read error. The chain is built from TRBV5-5 and TRBJ2-3, with 11 bases aligning to TRBD2. Germline CDR1 is SGHKS and CDR2 is YYEKEE (reference sequence). The CDR3 consists of 16 residues. CDR3 protein: CASSLGGLAGTYTQYF. In nucleotides, the CDR3 is TGTGCCAGCAGCTTGGGTGGACTAGCGGGCACATATACGCAGTATTTT.

This clonotype showed up just a few times. This chain connects TRBV10-3 to TRBJ2-1, with a tentative D call TRBD2 (5 bases). CDR1 ENHRY and CDR2 SYGVKD come from the germline V gene. This CDR3 is built from 14 residues. Trimming pared 2 bases from V and 8 bases from J, leaving 13 bases between. CDR3 loop: CAISENPLGHEQFF. The DNA for the CDR3 is TGTGCCATCAGTGAGAATCCACTAGGGCATGAGCAGTTCTTC.

A few counts support this clonotype. The chain recombines TRBV3-1 with TRBJ2-5, with 7 bases fitting TRBD2. Per the germline V gene, CDR1 is LGHDT and CDR2 is YNNKEL (reference sequence). The CDR3 has 14 residues. J lost 9 bases, V lost 11 bases, and 18 bases had no gene match. CDR3 sequence reads: CAASRTSALTAQYF. In DNA form, the CDR3 reads TGTGCCGCCTCGAGAACTAGCGCCCTCACGGCCCAGTACTTC.

This chain joins TRBV9 and TRBJ2-5, with 7 nucleotides matching TRBD1. The V gene's germline CDR1 is SGDLS and CDR2 YYNGEE. V dropped 4 bases and J dropped 1; count of bases not matched to a gene: 7. The CDR3 contains 15 residues. The CDR3 nucleotides read TGTGCCAGCAGCTCCCGGGACAGTGGCCAAGAGACCCAGTACTTC. It is translated as CASSSRDSGQETQYF.

This clonotype was seen only a few times. The chain is built from TRBV14 and TRBJ2-7, with no clear D. The V gene's germline CDR1 is SGHDN and CDR2 FVKESK. The CDR3 has 15 amino acids. The germline V and J ends were trimmed by 2 bases and 3 bases, with 14 bases remaining between them. CDR3 DNA sequence: TGTGCCAGCAGCCAAAGTGCAGCCTTAATCTACGAGCAGTACTTC. It yields the protein CASSQSAALIYEQYF.

In this sample, this clonotype turned up a few times. The chain uses TRBV7-8 and TRBJ2-1; D is unclear. The CDR3 contains 13 residues. The V and J ends lost 5 bases and 3 bases respectively, with 8 bases between them. CDR1 is SGHVS and CDR2 is FQNEAQ in the germline V gene. Written as DNA, the CDR3 is TGTGCCAGCAGCATCAGCGACTACAATGAGCAGTTCTTC. Its translation: CASSISDYNEQFF.

This clonotype appeared a few times. This chain links TRBV7-9 with TRBJ2-7, with D possibly called TRBD1 or TRBD2 (5 bases each). The germline CDR1 and CDR2 sequences are SEHNR and FQNEAQ (reference sequence). The CDR3 consists of 15 residues. Trimming removed 6 bases at V and 5 bases at J, with 20 bases between. The DNA for the CDR3 is TGTGCCAGCAGTTCGAATGGGGGATCCTGGGACGAGCAGTACTTC. Translating it yields CASSSNGGSWDEQYF.

This clonotype showed up just a few times. The chain combines TRBV7-2 with TRBJ2-1; maybe TRBD1 (6 bases). The V end was cut by 5 bases, the J end by 1 base, with 12 bases between. This CDR3 spans 15 amino acids. CDR1 is SGHTA and CDR2 is FQGNSA in the germline V gene. CDR3 residues: CASSPGVVSYNEQFF. The CDR3 nucleotides read TGTGCCAGCAGCCCAGGGGTAGTGTCCTACAATGAGCAGTTCTTC.